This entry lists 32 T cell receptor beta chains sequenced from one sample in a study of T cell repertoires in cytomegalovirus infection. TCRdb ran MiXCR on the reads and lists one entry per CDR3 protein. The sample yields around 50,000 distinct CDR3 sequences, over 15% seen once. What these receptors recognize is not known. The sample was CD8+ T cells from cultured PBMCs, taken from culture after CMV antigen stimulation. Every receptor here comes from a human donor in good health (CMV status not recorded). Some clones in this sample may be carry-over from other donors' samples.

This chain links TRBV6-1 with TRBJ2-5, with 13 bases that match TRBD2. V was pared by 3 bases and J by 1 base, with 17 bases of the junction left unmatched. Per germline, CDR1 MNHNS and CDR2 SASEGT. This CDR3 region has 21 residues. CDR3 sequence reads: CASSDILYLLRTSGGQETQYF. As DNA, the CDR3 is TGTGCCAGCAGTGACATCCTCTACCTCCTTCGGACTAGCGGGGGCCAAGAGACCCAGTACTTC.

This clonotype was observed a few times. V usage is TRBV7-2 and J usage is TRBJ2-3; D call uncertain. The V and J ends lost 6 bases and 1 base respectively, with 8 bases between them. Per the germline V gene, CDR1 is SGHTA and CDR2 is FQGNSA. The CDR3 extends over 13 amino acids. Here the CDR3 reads CASRNGRTDTQYF. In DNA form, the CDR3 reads TGTGCCAGCAGAAACGGTCGCACAGATACGCAGTATTTT.

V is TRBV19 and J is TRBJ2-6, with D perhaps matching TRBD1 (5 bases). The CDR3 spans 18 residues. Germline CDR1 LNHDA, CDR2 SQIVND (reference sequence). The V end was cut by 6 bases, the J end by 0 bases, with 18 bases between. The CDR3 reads CASSSREGFYSGANVLTF. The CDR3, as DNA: TGTGCCAGTAGCTCCAGGGAAGGGTTCTACTCTGGGGCCAACGTCCTGACTTTC.

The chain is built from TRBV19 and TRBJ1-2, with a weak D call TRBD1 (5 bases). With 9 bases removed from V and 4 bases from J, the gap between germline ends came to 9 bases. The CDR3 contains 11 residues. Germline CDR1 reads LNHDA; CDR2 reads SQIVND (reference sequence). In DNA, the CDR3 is TGTGCCAGACAGGTTAGCTATGGCTACACCTTC. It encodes CARQVSYGYTF.

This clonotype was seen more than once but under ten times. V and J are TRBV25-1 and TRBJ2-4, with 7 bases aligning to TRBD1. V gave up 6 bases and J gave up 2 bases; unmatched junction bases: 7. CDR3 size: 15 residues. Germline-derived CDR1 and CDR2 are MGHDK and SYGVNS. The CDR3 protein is CASRGDRETKNIQYF. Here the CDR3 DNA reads TGTGCCAGCAGGGGGGACAGAGAGACCAAAAACATTCAGTACTTC.

DNA for the CDR3: TGTGCCAGCAGTCTAGGGGGCATTAGCAATCAGCCCCAGCATTTT. It translates to CASSLGGISNQPQHF. The V call is TRBV27, the J call TRBJ1-5; 7 positions agree with TRBD1. The length of the CDR3 is 15 residues. Looked up from germline, CDR1 is MNHEY and CDR2 is SMNVEV (reference sequence). With 5 bases clipped from V and 0 bases from J, the junction kept 4 bases outside the gene matches.

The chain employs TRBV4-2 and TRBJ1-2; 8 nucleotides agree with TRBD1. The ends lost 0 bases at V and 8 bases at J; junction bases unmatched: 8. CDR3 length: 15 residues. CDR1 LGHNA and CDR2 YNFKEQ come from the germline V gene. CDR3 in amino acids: CASSQDLQGAGGYTF. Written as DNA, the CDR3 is TGTGCCAGCAGCCAAGATCTTCAGGGGGCGGGGGGCTACACCTTC.

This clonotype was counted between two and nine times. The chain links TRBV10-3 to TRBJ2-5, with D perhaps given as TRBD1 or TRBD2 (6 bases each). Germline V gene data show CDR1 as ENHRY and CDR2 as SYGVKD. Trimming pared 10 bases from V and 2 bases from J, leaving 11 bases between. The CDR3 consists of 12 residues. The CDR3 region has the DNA TGTGCCACTCAAGGGGGGCAAGAGACCCAGTACTTC. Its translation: CATQGGQETQYF.

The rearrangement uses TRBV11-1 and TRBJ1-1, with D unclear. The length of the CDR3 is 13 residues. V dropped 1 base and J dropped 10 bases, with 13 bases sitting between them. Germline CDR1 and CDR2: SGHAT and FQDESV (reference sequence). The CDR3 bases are TGTGCCAGCAGCTTAGGGGTGGTGGCAGGAGCTTTCTTT. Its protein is CASSLGVVAGAFF.

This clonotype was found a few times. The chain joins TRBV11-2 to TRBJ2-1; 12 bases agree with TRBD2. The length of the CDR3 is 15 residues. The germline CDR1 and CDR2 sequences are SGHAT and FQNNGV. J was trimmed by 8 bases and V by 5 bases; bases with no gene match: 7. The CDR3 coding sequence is TGTGCCAGCAGCCGGAGACTAGCGGGAGTTTATGAGCAGTTCTTC. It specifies CASSRRLAGVYEQFF.

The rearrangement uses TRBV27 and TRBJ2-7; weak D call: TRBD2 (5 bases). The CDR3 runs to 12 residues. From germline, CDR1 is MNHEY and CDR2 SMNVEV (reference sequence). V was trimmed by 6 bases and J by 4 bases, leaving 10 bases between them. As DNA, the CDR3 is TGTGCCAGCAGCGGGGTTTCGTACGAGCAGTACTTC. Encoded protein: CASSGVSYEQYF.

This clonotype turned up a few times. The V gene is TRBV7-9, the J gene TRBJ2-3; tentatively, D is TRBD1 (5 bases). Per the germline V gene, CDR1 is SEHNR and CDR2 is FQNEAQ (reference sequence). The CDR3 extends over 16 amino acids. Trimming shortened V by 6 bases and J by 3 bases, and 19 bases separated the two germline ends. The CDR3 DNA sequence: TGTGCCAGCAGTCCCCTTGGGCAGGGCGCGACAGATACGCAGTATTTT. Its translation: CASSPLGQGATDTQYF.

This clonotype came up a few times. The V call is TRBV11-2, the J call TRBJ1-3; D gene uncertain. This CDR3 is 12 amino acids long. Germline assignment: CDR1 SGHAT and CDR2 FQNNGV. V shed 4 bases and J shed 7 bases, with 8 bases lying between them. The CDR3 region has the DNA TGTGCCAGCAGCTCCGGGATGAACACCATATATTTT. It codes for CASSSGMNTIYF.

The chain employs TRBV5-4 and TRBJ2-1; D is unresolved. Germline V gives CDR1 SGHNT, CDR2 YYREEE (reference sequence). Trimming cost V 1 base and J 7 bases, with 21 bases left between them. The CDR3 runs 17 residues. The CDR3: CASSLTDSTMMGNEQFF. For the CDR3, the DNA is TGTGCCAGCAGCTTGACAGACTCTACAATGATGGGAAATGAGCAGTTCTTC.

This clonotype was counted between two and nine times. The CDR3 sequence is CASSLTSGNSPLHF. The CDR3 nucleotides are TGTGCCAGCAGCCTCACCTCAGGGAATTCACCCCTCCACTTT. The chain carries TRBV14 and TRBJ1-6; TRBD1 is a possible D gene (5 bases). V was pared by 4 bases and J by 7 bases, with 11 bases between. The CDR3 extends over 14 amino acids. Germline CDR1 reads SGHDN; CDR2 reads FVKESK.

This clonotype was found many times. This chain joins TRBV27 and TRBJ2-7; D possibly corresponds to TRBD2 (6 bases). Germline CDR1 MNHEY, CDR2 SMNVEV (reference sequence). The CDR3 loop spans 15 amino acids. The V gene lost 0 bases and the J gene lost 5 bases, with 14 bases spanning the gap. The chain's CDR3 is CASSLSNVGGDEQYF. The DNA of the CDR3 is TGTGCCAGCAGTTTATCGAACGTGGGAGGCGACGAGCAGTACTTC.

The CDR3 loop is CASSYSRAGGIYEQYF. The CDR3 DNA sequence: TGTGCCAGCAGTTACTCGAGAGCGGGTGGAATTTACGAGCAGTACTTC. V usage is TRBV6-2 or TRBV6-3 and J usage is TRBJ2-7; D is possibly TRBD2 (6 bases). This CDR3 spans 16 amino acids. The V and J ends lost 0 bases and 4 bases respectively, with 16 bases between them. The germline V gene encodes CDR1 MNHEY and CDR2 SVGEGT.

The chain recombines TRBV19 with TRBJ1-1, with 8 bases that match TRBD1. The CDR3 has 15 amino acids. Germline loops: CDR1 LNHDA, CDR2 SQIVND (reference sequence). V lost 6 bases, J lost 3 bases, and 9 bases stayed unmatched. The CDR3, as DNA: TGTGCCAGTAGACCGACAGGGGACCGAGACACTGAAGCTTTCTTT. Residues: CASRPTGDRDTEAFF. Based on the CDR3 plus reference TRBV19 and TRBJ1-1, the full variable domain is DGGITQSPKYLFRKEGQNVTLSCEQNLNHDAMYWYRQDPGQGLRLIYYSQIVNDFQKGDIAEGYSVSREKKESFPLTVTSAQKNPTAFYLCASRPTGDRDTEAFFGQGTRLTVV.

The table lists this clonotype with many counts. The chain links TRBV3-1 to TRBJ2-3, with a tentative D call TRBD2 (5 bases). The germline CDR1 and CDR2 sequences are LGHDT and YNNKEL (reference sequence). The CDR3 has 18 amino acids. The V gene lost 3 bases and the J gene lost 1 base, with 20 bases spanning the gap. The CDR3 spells CASSHMGWGGRRTDTQYF. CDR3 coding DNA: TGTGCCAGCAGCCACATGGGGTGGGGTGGGAGACGCACAGATACGCAGTATTTT.

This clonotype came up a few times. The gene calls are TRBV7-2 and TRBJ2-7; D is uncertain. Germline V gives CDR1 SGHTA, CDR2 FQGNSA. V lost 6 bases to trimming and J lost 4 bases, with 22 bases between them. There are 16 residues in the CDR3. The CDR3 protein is CASSRERVTSGYEQYF. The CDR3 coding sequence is TGTGCCAGCAGTAGAGAAAGGGTTACCTCTGGTTACGAGCAGTACTTC.

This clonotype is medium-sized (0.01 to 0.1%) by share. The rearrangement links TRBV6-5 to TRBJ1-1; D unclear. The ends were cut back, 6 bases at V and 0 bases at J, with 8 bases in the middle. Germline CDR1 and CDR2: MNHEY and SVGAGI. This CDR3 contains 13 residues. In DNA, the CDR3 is TGTGCCAGCAGCCCAGCGATGAACACTGAAGCTTTCTTT. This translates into CASSPAMNTEAFF.

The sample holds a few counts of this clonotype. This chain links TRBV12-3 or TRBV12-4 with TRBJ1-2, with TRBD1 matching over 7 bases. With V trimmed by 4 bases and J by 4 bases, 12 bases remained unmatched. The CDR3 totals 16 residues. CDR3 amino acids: CASSSGQNLYGYGYTF. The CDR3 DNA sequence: TGTGCCAGCAGTTCGGGACAGAATTTGTATGGCTATGGCTACACCTTC.

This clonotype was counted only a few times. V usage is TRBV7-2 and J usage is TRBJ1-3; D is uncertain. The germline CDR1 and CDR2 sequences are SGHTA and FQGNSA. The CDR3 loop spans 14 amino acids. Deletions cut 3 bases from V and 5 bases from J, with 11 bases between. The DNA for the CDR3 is TGTGCCAGCAGCTTTTCAAACAGCCGAAACACCATATATTTT. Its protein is CASSFSNSRNTIYF.

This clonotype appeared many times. CDR3 residues: CATSGNRRGRGEKLFF. CDR3 bases: TGTGCCACCAGCGGTAACCGTCGTGGAAGAGGTGAAAAACTGTTTTTT. The chain has TRBV15 and TRBJ1-4; no firm D call. CDR3 length: 16 residues. V lost 5 bases and J 7 bases, leaving 20 bases between the germline ends. In germline, CDR1 is LNHNV, CDR2 YYDKDF (reference sequence).

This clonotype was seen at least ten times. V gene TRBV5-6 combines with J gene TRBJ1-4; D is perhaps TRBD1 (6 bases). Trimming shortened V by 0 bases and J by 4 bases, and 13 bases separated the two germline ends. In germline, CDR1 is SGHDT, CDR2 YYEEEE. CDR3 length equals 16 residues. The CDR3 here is CASSLAVDSLNEKLFF. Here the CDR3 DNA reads TGTGCCAGCAGCTTGGCCGTGGACAGCCTTAATGAAAAACTGTTTTTT. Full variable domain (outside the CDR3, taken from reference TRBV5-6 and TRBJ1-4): DAGVTQSPTHLIKTRGQQVTLRCSPKSGHDTVSWYQQALGQGPQFIFQYYEEEERQRGNFPDRFSGHQFPNYSSELNVNALLLGDSALYLCASSLAVDSLNEKLFFGSGTQLSVL.

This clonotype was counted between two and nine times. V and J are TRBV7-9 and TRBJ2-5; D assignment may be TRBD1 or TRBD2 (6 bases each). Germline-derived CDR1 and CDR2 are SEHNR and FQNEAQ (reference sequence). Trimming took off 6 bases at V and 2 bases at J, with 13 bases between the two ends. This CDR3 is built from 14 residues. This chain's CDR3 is CASRLKGGQETQYF. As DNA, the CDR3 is TGTGCCAGCAGGCTCAAGGGGGGTCAAGAGACCCAGTACTTC.

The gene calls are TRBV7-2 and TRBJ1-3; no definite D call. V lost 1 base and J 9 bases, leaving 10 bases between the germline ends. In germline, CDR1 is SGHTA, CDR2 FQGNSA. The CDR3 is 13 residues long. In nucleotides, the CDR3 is TGTGCCAGCAGCTTAGACTATTTATCCACCATATATTTT. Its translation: CASSLDYLSTIYF.

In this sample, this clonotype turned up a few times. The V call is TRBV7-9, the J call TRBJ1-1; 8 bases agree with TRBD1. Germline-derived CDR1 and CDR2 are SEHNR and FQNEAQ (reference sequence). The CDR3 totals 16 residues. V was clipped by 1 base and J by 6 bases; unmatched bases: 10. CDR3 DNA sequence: TGTGCCAGCAGCTTAGGGGGGACAGGACCCAACCCTGAAGCTTTCTTT. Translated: CASSLGGTGPNPEAFF. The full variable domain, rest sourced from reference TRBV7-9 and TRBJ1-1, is DTGVSQNPRHKITKRGQNVTFRCDPISEHNRLYWYRQTLGQGPEFLTYFQNEAQLEKSRLLSDRFSAERPKGSFSTLEIQRTEQGDSAMYLCASSLGGTGPNPEAFFGQGTRLTVV.

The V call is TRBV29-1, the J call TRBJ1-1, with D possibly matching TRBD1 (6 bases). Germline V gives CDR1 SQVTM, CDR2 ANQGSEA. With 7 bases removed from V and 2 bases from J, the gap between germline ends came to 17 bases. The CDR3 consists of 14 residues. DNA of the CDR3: TGCAGCGGCCACAGGGCCGGAAAAAACACTGAAGCTTTCTTT. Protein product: CSGHRAGKNTEAFF.

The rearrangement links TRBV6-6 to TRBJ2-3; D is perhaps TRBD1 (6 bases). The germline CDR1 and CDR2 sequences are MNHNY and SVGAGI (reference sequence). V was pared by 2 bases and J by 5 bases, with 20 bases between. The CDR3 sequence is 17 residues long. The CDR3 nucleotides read TGTGCCAGCAGTTACCCAGCCTTACAGGGAAAACAAGATACGCAGTATTTT. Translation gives CASSYPALQGKQDTQYF.

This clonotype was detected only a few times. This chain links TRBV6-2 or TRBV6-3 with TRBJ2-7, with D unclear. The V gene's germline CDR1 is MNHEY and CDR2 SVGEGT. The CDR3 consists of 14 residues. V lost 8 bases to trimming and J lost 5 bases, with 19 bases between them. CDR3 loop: CASQLAGYGDEQYF. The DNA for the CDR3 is TGTGCCAGCCAACTGGCAGGTTATGGGGACGAGCAGTACTTC.

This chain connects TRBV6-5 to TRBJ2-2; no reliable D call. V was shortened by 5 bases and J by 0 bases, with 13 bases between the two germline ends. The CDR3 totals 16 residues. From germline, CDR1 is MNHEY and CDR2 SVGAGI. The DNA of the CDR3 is TGTGCCAGCAGTCCTTCACTGGCGTCGAACACCGGGGAGCTGTTTTTT. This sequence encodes CASSPSLASNTGELFF.